A single sample gave rise to the 27 T cell receptor beta chains below, sequenced in a study of Ad26.COV2.S vaccination and SARS-CoV-2 variants. The protocol was immunoSEQ multiplex PCR, while the TCRdb copy is restricted to in-frame clones and leaves out a portion. The table includes about 390,000 clones, 75% to 90% detected once. Treatment here: some 19 received Ad26.COV2.S at low or high dose, single or two shots; about five received placebo; per-sample allocation not given. Samples were taken on day 63 after the first vaccine or placebo injection. This specimen was peripheral blood, taken in a trial of Ad26.COV2.S vaccine versus placebo. The receptors derive from a person between 18 and 65 years old who received the Ad26.COV2.S COVID-19 vaccine or a placebo.

This rearrangement joins TRBV5-1 to TRBJ1-6; D is unresolved. CDR1 SGHRS and CDR2 YFSETQ come from the germline V gene. This CDR3 has 14 residues. The germline V and J ends were trimmed by 0 bases and 8 bases, with 9 bases remaining between them. The CDR3: CASSLGAADSPLHF. Written as DNA, the CDR3 is TGCGCCAGCAGCTTGGGGGCAGCAGATTCACCCCTCCACTTT.

The V call is TRBV29-1, the J call TRBJ1-1; D is ambiguous. The V and J ends lost 3 bases and 0 bases respectively, with 8 bases between them. Germline values: CDR1 SQVTM, CDR2 ANQGSEA. The CDR3 spans 13 residues. For the CDR3, the DNA is TGCAGCGTTGAGGAGATGATGAACACTGAAGCTTTCTTT. This codes for CSVEEMMNTEAFF.

This chain uses TRBV5-1 with TRBJ1-4; maybe TRBD1 (5 bases). From germline, CDR1 is SGHRS and CDR2 YFSETQ. The length of the CDR3 is 15 residues. The germline V and J ends were trimmed by 4 bases and 6 bases, with 16 bases remaining between them. The CDR3 region has the DNA TGCGCCAGCAGCCTTACAGGACATGGGGATGAAAAACTGTTTTTT. Its translation: CASSLTGHGDEKLFF.

V usage is TRBV3-1 (or the pseudogene TRBV3-2) and J usage is TRBJ1-1; D is undetermined. The CDR3 is 15 residues long. Looked up from germline, CDR1 is LGHDT and CDR2 is YNNKEL (reference sequence). Trimming took 0 bases from V and 1 from J, leaving 9 bases between them. The CDR3, as DNA: TGTGCCAGCAGCCAAGATGTTACGGGGAACACTGAAGCTTTCTTT. Translation: CASSQDVTGNTEAFF.

This chain links TRBV19 with TRBJ2-1; the D is unclear. Looked up from germline, CDR1 is LNHDA and CDR2 is SQIVND (reference sequence). The CDR3 consists of 13 residues. The germline V and J ends were trimmed by 3 bases and 10 bases, with 13 bases remaining between them. CDR3 loop: CASSITRLGEQFF. In DNA, the CDR3 is TGTGCCAGTAGTATTACCAGATTAGGCGAGCAGTTCTTC.

The CDR3 sequence is CASSRLHTEAFF. DNA of the CDR3: TGTGCCAGCAGCAGACTGCACACTGAAGCTTTCTTT. This chain links TRBV7-2 with TRBJ1-1; the D is unclear. The length of the CDR3 is 12 residues. V was cut by 5 bases and J by 3 bases, with 7 bases left in between. Germline V lookup: CDR1 SGHTA, CDR2 FQGNSA. The full variable domain, rest sourced from reference TRBV7-2 and TRBJ1-1, is GAGVSQSPSNKVTEKGKDVELRCDPISGHTALYWYRQSLGQGLEFLIYFQGNSAPDKSGLPSDRFSAERTGGSVSTLTIQRTQQEDSAVYLCASSRLHTEAFFGQGTRLTVV.

The chain is built from TRBV6-5 and TRBJ2-3; 7 bases fit TRBD1. With V trimmed by 6 bases and J by 6 bases, 12 bases remained unmatched. Germline lookup yields CDR1 MNHEY and CDR2 SVGAGI. CDR3 size: 15 residues. The DNA of the CDR3 is TGTGCCAGCAGGCGACAGGGCCAGGAGTGGGATACGCAGTATTTT. Translating gives CASRRQGQEWDTQYF.

The CDR3 is CASSVEGLAGTATGELFF. In DNA, the CDR3 is TGTGCCAGCAGCGTAGAGGGACTAGCGGGGACTGCCACCGGGGAGCTGTTTTTT. The rearrangement joins TRBV9 to TRBJ2-2, with 13 bases that match TRBD2. V trimming: 0 bases; J trimming: 4 bases; junction bases outside the gene matches: 6. Germline assignment: CDR1 SGDLS and CDR2 YYNGEE. This CDR3 comprises 18 residues.

This chain joins TRBV7-2 and TRBJ2-1, with D tentatively TRBD1 (6 bases). This CDR3 is 13 amino acids long. CDR1 SGHTA and CDR2 FQGNSA come from the germline V gene. V was shortened by 5 bases and J by 9 bases, with 14 bases between the two germline ends. The CDR3 DNA sequence: TGTGCCAGCAGCGCTACAGGGACCCCTGAGCAGTTCTTC. It is translated as CASSATGTPEQFF.

This clone was seen once. The gene calls are TRBV12-5 and TRBJ1-3, with 7 bases aligning to TRBD1. V dropped 6 bases and J dropped 1; count of bases not matched to a gene: 3. This CDR3 has 14 amino acids. Germline assignment: CDR1 LGHNT and CDR2 FRNRAP. The CDR3 DNA reads TGTGCTAGTGGACAGACAGGGTCTGGAAACACCATATATTTT. As protein: CASGQTGSGNTIYF.

V and J are TRBV7-2 and TRBJ2-7; 10 positions match TRBD2. The CDR3 runs 13 residues. The J segment lost 6 bases and the V segment lost 10 bases, leaving 9 bases of the junction unmatched. In germline, CDR1 is SGHTA, CDR2 FQGNSA. CDR3 in DNA: TGTGCCATCCGTGGACTAGCGGAGGGCGAGCAGTACTTC. Amino acids: CAIRGLAEGEQYF. The variable domain in full, completed from reference TRBV7-2 and TRBJ2-7, reads GAGVSQSPSNKVTEKGKDVELRCDPISGHTALYWYRQSLGQGLEFLIYFQGNSAPDKSGLPSDRFSAERTGGSVSTLTIQRTQQEDSAVYLCAIRGLAEGEQYFGPGTRLTVT.

The V and J genes are TRBV21-1 and TRBJ2-7; TRBD2, the D gene given by the table, was not confirmed from the DNA. TRBV21-1 is reported as a pseudogene. This CDR3 spans 12 amino acids. The CDR3: CASIRRTSEQYF. The CDR3 nucleotides are TGTGCCAGCATACGGCGGACTTCCGAGCAGTACTTC.

The chain combines TRBV7-8 with TRBJ1-2; weak D call: TRBD1 (6 bases). V was cut by 5 bases and J by 10 bases, with 11 bases left in between. The CDR3 has 11 residues. Germline V gene lookup returns CDR1 SGHVS and CDR2 FQNEAQ. The CDR3 sequence: CASSLGQLYTF. CDR3 bases: TGTGCCAGCAGCCTTGGACAGCTCTACACCTTC.

Details on this clone: The same CDR3 also results from other DNA sequences found in this sample. The chain links TRBV5-1 to TRBJ1-1, with D unclear. The CDR3 contains 13 residues. V was clipped by 0 bases and J by 2 bases, with 5 bases between them. From germline, CDR1 is SGHRS and CDR2 YFSETQ. In DNA, the CDR3 is TGCGCCAGCAGCTTGGTAGCTAACACTGAAGCTTTCTTT. It is translated as CASSLVANTEAFF.

The rearrangement uses TRBV19 and TRBJ2-7; the D gene is possibly TRBD1 (6 bases). There are 14 residues in the CDR3. V lost 7 bases and J 3 bases, leaving 16 bases between the germline ends. The germline gives CDR1 LNHDA, CDR2 SQIVND (reference sequence). The chain's CDR3 is CASKQGAGFYEQYF. In DNA, the CDR3 is TGTGCCAGTAAACAGGGAGCCGGGTTCTACGAGCAGTACTTC.

The V gene is TRBV10-3, the J gene TRBJ1-1; tentatively, D is TRBD1 (5 bases). CDR3 length equals 13 residues. Germline CDR1 reads ENHRY; CDR2 reads SYGVKD. Between the trimmed V and J ends, which lost 3 bases and 3 bases, there was a span of 8 bases. CDR3 region: CAISEDRYTEAFF. CDR3 sequence (DNA): TGTGCCATCAGTGAAGACAGATACACTGAAGCTTTCTTT.

The chain is built from TRBV3-1 (or the pseudogene TRBV3-2) and TRBJ2-7, with 8 bases that match TRBD2. This CDR3 is built from 16 residues. CDR1 is LGHDT, CDR2 YNNKEL, per germline (reference sequence). After removal of 3 bases from V and 1 base from J, the junction contained 8 bases not matched to a gene. The chain's CDR3 is CASSQDAGTRSYEQYF. Here the CDR3 DNA reads TGTGCCAGCAGCCAGGACGCCGGGACTAGGTCCTACGAGCAGTACTTC.

This chain links TRBV7-2 with TRBJ2-3; 8 nucleotides agree with TRBD1. The CDR3 consists of 14 residues. The germline gives CDR1 SGHTA, CDR2 FQGNSA. The V gene end was trimmed by 4 bases and the J gene end by 5 bases; junction bases not matched to a gene: 5. CDR3 loop: CASSSGQGGDTQYF. CDR3 DNA sequence: TGTGCCAGCAGCTCCGGACAGGGTGGAGATACGCAGTATTTT.

The chain is built from TRBV7-6 and TRBJ2-1, with 11 bases fitting TRBD2. V trimming: 5 bases; J trimming: 8 bases; junction bases outside the gene matches: 11. There are 16 residues in the CDR3. Per the germline V gene, CDR1 is SGHVS and CDR2 is FNYEAQ. In DNA form, the CDR3 reads TGTGCCAGCAGCAGACGACTAGCGGGGATTGGGGATGAGCAGTTCTTC. Residues: CASSRRLAGIGDEQFF.

The chain uses TRBV27 and TRBJ2-5; TRBD1 or TRBD2 may be the D gene (5 bases each). The CDR3 runs 15 residues. CDR1 MNHEY and CDR2 SMNVEV come from the germline V gene (reference sequence). The V and J ends lost 0 bases and 5 bases respectively, with 13 bases between them. CDR3 nucleotide sequence: TGTGCCAGCAGTTTATCAGCAGGGAGTGACGAGACCCAGTACTTC. Its protein is CASSLSAGSDETQYF.

The V and J genes are TRBV5-4 and TRBJ2-3, with a possible D match to TRBD1 (6 bases). Germline-derived CDR1 and CDR2 are SGHNT and YYREEE (reference sequence). Trimming pared 3 bases from V and 0 bases from J, leaving 17 bases between. The CDR3 length is 17 residues. The CDR3 sequence is CASSWGTSRGSTDTQYF. Written as DNA, the CDR3 is TGTGCCAGCAGCTGGGGGACCTCCAGGGGAAGCACAGATACGCAGTATTTT.

This chain connects TRBV5-4 to TRBJ1-2; 8 bases agree with TRBD1. Germline assignment: CDR1 SGHNT and CDR2 YYREEE (reference sequence). The CDR3 consists of 13 residues. The V and J ends lost 5 bases and 7 bases, in that order; junction bases with no gene match: 7. The CDR3 region has the DNA TGTGCCAGCAGTTCGGACAGGGTGTTTGGCTACACCTTC. Its protein product is CASSSDRVFGYTF.

The V call is TRBV10-3, the J call TRBJ2-5; 8 bases map to TRBD2. V shed 4 bases, J shed 5 bases, and the junction held 6 bases outside the gene matches. CDR1 and CDR2 (germline): ENHRY, SYGVKD. The CDR3 is made up of 14 amino acids. The CDR3 DNA reads TGTGCCATCAGTGCGGGAGGGGAGCGGGAGACCCAGTACTTC. This codes for CAISAGGERETQYF.

The rearrangement links TRBV5-6 to TRBJ2-2; D gene uncertain. Germline V gene lookup returns CDR1 SGHDT and CDR2 YYEEEE. Deletions cut 1 base from V and 5 bases from J, with 12 bases between. The CDR3 extends over 15 amino acids. The CDR3 sequence is CASSLRLRFTGELFF. The CDR3 nucleotides read TGTGCCAGCAGCTTGCGGCTAAGGTTTACCGGGGAGCTGTTTTTT. Combining the CDR3 with reference TRBV5-6 and TRBJ2-2 gives the whole variable domain DAGVTQSPTHLIKTRGQQVTLRCSPKSGHDTVSWYQQALGQGPQFIFQYYEEEERQRGNFPDRFSGHQFPNYSSELNVNALLLGDSALYLCASSLRLRFTGELFFGEGSRLTVL.

The chain recombines TRBV27 with TRBJ2-1, with 8 nucleotides matching TRBD1. The CDR3 has 16 residues. The germline gives CDR1 MNHEY, CDR2 SMNVEV (reference sequence). After removal of 4 bases from V and 5 bases from J, the junction contained 10 bases not matched to a gene. The CDR3 DNA reads TGTGCCAGCAGTTCCAGGACAGGGTGGAAGGACAATGAGCAGTTCTTC. Its translation is CASSSRTGWKDNEQFF.

This chain uses TRBV6-5 with TRBJ1-1; no reliable D call. This CDR3 has 13 amino acids. Germline V gene sequence: CDR1 MNHEY, CDR2 SVGAGI. The germline V and J ends were trimmed by 0 bases and 9 bases, with 11 bases remaining between them. The DNA of the CDR3 is TGTGCCAGCAGTTACTCGGAGACGACGAAAGCTTTCTTT. Translation gives CASSYSETTKAFF.

J is TRBJ1-2 and V is TRBV5-1; a possible D gene is TRBD1 (5 bases). Germline V gives CDR1 SGHRS, CDR2 YFSETQ. This CDR3 has 14 amino acids. With 2 bases removed from V and 8 bases from J, the gap between germline ends came to 16 bases. In DNA form, the CDR3 reads TGCGCCAGCAGCTTAACCGGGGACCCCGAAGGCTACACCTTC. Its protein is CASSLTGDPEGYTF.